Below, 17 T cell receptor beta chains from the same sample are listed, as sequenced in a study of cytomegalovirus exposure and HLA in healthy donors. TCRdb's copy holds only in-frame clones and misses some; the assay was immunoSEQ multiplex PCR. The sample has some 110,000 clones; about 82% are singletons. The sequenced sample was PBMCs. Every receptor here comes from a man aged 18 to 30 in good health and CMV-seronegative.

The table lists this clone with a few counts. The rearrangement links TRBV7-9 to TRBJ1-1; 7 bases are shared with TRBD1. The CDR3 loop spans 17 amino acids. Germline trimming cut 2 bases from V and 4 bases from J; bases unmatched to any gene: 13. Germline loops: CDR1 SEHNR, CDR2 FQNEAQ (reference sequence). This CDR3 reads CASSLLTGHVRPTEAFF. CDR3 coding DNA: TGTGCCAGCAGCTTACTGACAGGGCACGTCAGGCCCACTGAAGCTTTCTTT.

V usage is TRBV25-1 and J usage is TRBJ2-7, with D hard to call. The CDR3 is made up of 13 amino acids. V shed 3 bases and J shed 0 bases, with 6 bases lying between them. Germline values: CDR1 MGHDK, CDR2 SYGVNS. CDR3 in DNA: TGTGCCAGCAGTGAGCCTAGCTCCTACGAGCAGTACTTC. Its translation: CASSEPSSYEQYF.

The chain links TRBV15 to TRBJ2-1; 9 bases fit TRBD2. This CDR3 has 17 residues. J lost 4 bases, V lost 1 base, and 8 bases had no gene match. Germline-derived CDR1 and CDR2 are LNHNV and YYDKDF (reference sequence). The CDR3 sequence is CATSRVSGAGGYNEQFF. CDR3 in DNA: TGTGCCACCAGCAGAGTAAGCGGAGCGGGGGGTTACAATGAGCAGTTCTTC.

The chain couples TRBV5-4 to TRBJ2-3; D is unclear. V shed 2 bases and J shed 2 bases, with 9 bases lying between them. The CDR3 spans 14 residues. From germline, CDR1 is SGHNT and CDR2 YYREEE (reference sequence). The CDR3 DNA sequence: TGTGCCAGCAGCTTAGTGGGCCCCACAGATACGCAGTATTTT. Translated, it gives CASSLVGPTDTQYF.

J is TRBJ2-7 and V is TRBV7-2; TRBD2 aligns across 10 bases. The J segment lost 5 bases and the V segment lost 5 bases, leaving 6 bases of the junction unmatched. CDR3 length equals 14 residues. Germline V gene lookup returns CDR1 SGHTA and CDR2 FQGNSA. CDR3: CASSTLAGVHEQYF. CDR3 DNA: TGTGCCAGCAGCACCCTAGCGGGAGTCCACGAGCAGTACTTC. The whole variable domain, filled in from reference TRBV7-2 and TRBJ2-7, reads GAGVSQSPSNKVTEKGKDVELRCDPISGHTALYWYRQSLGQGLEFLIYFQGNSAPDKSGLPSDRFSAERTGGSVSTLTIQRTQQEDSAVYLCASSTLAGVHEQYFGPGTRLTVT.

The rearrangement links TRBV19 to TRBJ2-7, with 8 bases identical to TRBD1. The CDR3 consists of 17 residues. V was pared by 4 bases and J by 0 bases, with 11 bases of the junction left unmatched. CDR1 is LNHDA, CDR2 SQIVND, per germline (reference sequence). CDR3 sequence: CASSTQLTGASSYEQYF. The CDR3 region has the DNA TGTGCCAGTAGTACCCAATTGACAGGGGCTAGCTCCTACGAGCAGTACTTC. The complete variable domain, with remaining parts taken from reference TRBV19 and TRBJ2-7, reads DGGITQSPKYLFRKEGQNVTLSCEQNLNHDAMYWYRQDPGQGLRLIYYSQIVNDFQKGDIAEGYSVSREKKESFPLTVTSAQKNPTAFYLCASSTQLTGASSYEQYFGPGTRLTVT.

This rearrangement joins TRBV5-5 to TRBJ1-1; a weak D match, TRBD1 (5 bases). This CDR3 is 17 amino acids long. Looked up from germline, CDR1 is SGHKS and CDR2 is YYEKEE (reference sequence). V gave up 1 base and J gave up 2 bases, with 18 bases separating them. CDR3 in amino acids: CASSLRAAGLTNTEAFF. The CDR3 DNA reads TGTGCCAGCAGCTTGAGGGCAGCAGGGCTCACTAACACTGAAGCTTTCTTT.

The rearrangement uses TRBV7-8 and TRBJ2-3, with D perhaps TRBD2 (6 bases). V lost 0 bases and J 4 bases, leaving 14 bases between the germline ends. This CDR3 has 16 amino acids. Germline lookup yields CDR1 SGHVS and CDR2 FQNEAQ. The CDR3 region has the DNA TGTGCCAGCAGCTTAGCTAGCGGTGGAGGTCCAGATACGCAGTATTTT. Protein sequence: CASSLASGGGPDTQYF. Supplemented by reference TRBV7-8 and TRBJ2-3, the full variable domain reads GAGVSQSPRYKVAKRGQDVALRCDPISGHVSLFWYQQALGQGPEFLTYFQNEAQLDKSGLPSDRFFAERPEGSVSTLKIQRTQQEDSAVYLCASSLASGGGPDTQYFGPGTRLTVL.

The rearrangement joins TRBV7-7 to TRBJ2-6; D ambiguous. CDR3 length equals 16 residues. Trimming pared 5 bases from V and 5 bases from J, leaving 16 bases between. The germline CDR1 and CDR2 sequences are SSHAT and FNYEAQ (reference sequence). The CDR3 bases are TGTGCCAGCAGCACCGTGCCACAAAGTCGGGCCAACGTCCTGACTTTC. Encoded protein: CASSTVPQSRANVLTF.

For the CDR3, the DNA is TGCAGCGCTCGGGACAGGGAACGCTACGAGCAGTACTTC. Translating gives CSARDRERYEQYF. J is TRBJ2-7 and V is TRBV29-1; 9 positions match TRBD1. This CDR3 region has 13 residues. V dropped 7 bases and J dropped 3; count of bases not matched to a gene: 7. Germline loops: CDR1 SQVTM, CDR2 ANQGSEA.

V gene TRBV9 combines with J gene TRBJ1-1; D remains unclear. The V end lost 3 bases, the J end lost 1 base, and 7 bases lay between the germline ends. CDR1 and CDR2 (germline): SGDLS, YYNGEE. The CDR3 spans 13 residues. The CDR3 DNA sequence: TGTGCCAGCAGCGCCGTTCGGAACACTGAAGCTTTCTTT. Translating gives CASSAVRNTEAFF.

The chain couples TRBV5-6 to TRBJ1-3, with unresolved D. Germline CDR1 reads SGHDT; CDR2 reads YYEEEE. This CDR3 spans 13 amino acids. V shed 0 bases and J shed 4 bases, with 5 bases lying between them. The chain's CDR3 is CASSLGAGNTIYF. Here the CDR3 DNA reads TGTGCCAGCAGCTTGGGGGCGGGAAACACCATATATTTT.

Ten or more counts support this clone. The genes are TRBV28 and TRBJ2-5; 11 bases line up with TRBD1. V shed 7 bases, J shed 3 bases, and the junction held 13 bases outside the gene matches. The CDR3 has 17 residues. Per germline, CDR1 MDHEN and CDR2 SYDVKM. As DNA, the CDR3 is TGTGCCAGCAACCCCCGAGGGACAGGGGGGGCAAAAGAGACCCAGTACTTC. Its protein is CASNPRGTGGAKETQYF.

The chain uses TRBV10-3 and TRBJ2-3; D is perhaps TRBD2 (6 bases). Trimming stripped 0 bases from V and 1 base from J, with 14 bases between. The CDR3 consists of 17 residues. The germline V gene encodes CDR1 ENHRY and CDR2 SYGVKD. CDR3 DNA sequence: TGTGCCATCAGTGAGTCGAGGGGCGGGGCTCGCACAGATACGCAGTATTTT. It codes for CAISESRGGARTDTQYF.

This clone was seen just once. J is TRBJ2-7 and V is TRBV6-1, with D hard to call. Germline V gene lookup returns CDR1 MNHNS and CDR2 SASEGT. The CDR3 spans 11 residues. V was cut by 8 bases and J by 2 bases, with 7 bases left in between. The CDR3 bases are TGTGCCAGCGGCGGTACCTACGAGCAGTACTTC. Protein product: CASGGTYEQYF.

This chain connects TRBV29-1 to TRBJ2-7; 9 bases agree with TRBD2. Germline CDR1 and CDR2: SQVTM and ANQGSEA. V trimming: 7 bases; J trimming: 5 bases; junction bases outside the gene matches: 12. This CDR3 comprises 14 residues. As DNA, the CDR3 is TGCAGCGCCGGAAAGCTAGCGGGATCGCACGAGCAGTACTTC. It translates to CSAGKLAGSHEQYF.

The CDR3 loop is CAWSYGQGRTQYF. In DNA, the CDR3 is TGTGCCTGGAGCTATGGACAGGGGCGAACCCAGTACTTC. The chain uses TRBV30 and TRBJ2-5; 9 nucleotides line up with TRBD1. The CDR3 length is 13 residues. Trimming took 3 bases from V and 8 from J; bases not matched to a gene: 7. The germline V gene has CDR1 GTSNPN and CDR2 SVGIG (reference sequence).